This T cell receptor beta chain emerged from a study of blood T cell repertoires in COVID-19. Donors were grouped by their self-reported clinical history. The CDR3 runs 13 residues. Germline lookup yields CDR1 SQVTM and CDR2 ANQGSEA. V gave up 4 bases and J gave up 7 bases, with 14 bases separating them. Original data processing: Estimates of nucleated cell counts were drawn from the amplification of reference gene primers. The protocol was immunoSEQ multiplex PCR, while the TCRdb copy is restricted to in-frame clones and leaves out a portion. V and J calls and clone size follow that table, whereas D and trimming were derived from the DNA. The data hold 60,000 to 70,000 clones, with more than 75% observed a single time.

The clonotype was recovered from a woman between 35 and 50 years old who had recovered from COVID-19. This chain links TRBV29-1 with TRBJ1-5; D is possibly TRBD1 (6 bases). The sample consisted of PBMCs or T cells enriched from blood (not recorded which). The CDR3 is CSVVDSFNQPQHF. CDR3 in DNA: TGCAGCGTTGTGGACAGTTTCAACCAGCCCCAGCATTTT.